These 17 T cell receptor beta chains share one sample of origin, sequenced in a study of OX40 agonist ivuxolimab in advanced cancers. Method: immunoSEQ multiplex PCR; TCRdb's copy keeps in-frame clones and lacks some. The sample shows about 73,000 clones, about 90% of them seen only once. The sequenced sample was CD4+ or CD8+ T cells sorted from blood, obtained in a trial of the OX40 agonist ivuxolimab. These receptors were taken from an adult with an advanced solid tumor such as melanoma, head and neck, liver or kidney cancer.

This chain connects TRBV7-9 to TRBJ1-5; 12 bases fit TRBD1. Germline V lookup: CDR1 SEHNR, CDR2 FQNEAQ (reference sequence). The CDR3 runs to 15 residues. V dropped 4 bases and J dropped 6; count of bases not matched to a gene: 4. The CDR3 bases are TGTGCCAGCAGCTCGGGACAGGGGGCCATTCAGCCCCAGCATTTT. It yields the protein CASSSGQGAIQPQHF.

The chain joins TRBV4-1 to TRBJ2-7; 8 nucleotides match TRBD2. J lost 7 bases, V lost 1 base, and 6 bases had no gene match. The CDR3 loop spans 14 amino acids. Per germline, CDR1 MGHRA and CDR2 YSYEKL. CDR3 in amino acids: CASSQGAGAREQYF. CDR3 in DNA: TGCGCCAGCAGCCAAGGAGCGGGAGCGAGGGAGCAGTACTTC.

V gene TRBV15 combines with J gene TRBJ1-2; tentatively, D is TRBD1 (6 bases). Trimming stripped 6 bases from V and 5 bases from J, with 25 bases between. The length of the CDR3 is 17 residues. Germline-derived CDR1 and CDR2 are LNHNV and YYDKDF (reference sequence). CDR3 DNA sequence: TGTGCCACCAGGCAGGCCCCATCTCGGCAGGGGATATATGGCTACACCTTC. It is translated as CATRQAPSRQGIYGYTF.

V usage is TRBV6-5 and J usage is TRBJ1-3; the D is unclear. Trimming removed 5 bases at V and 2 bases at J, with 7 bases between. The CDR3 is 13 amino acids. The germline CDR1 and CDR2 sequences are MNHEY and SVGAGI. The DNA of the CDR3 is TGTGCCAGCAGTGAAGTAGCTGGAAACACCATATATTTT. Its protein product is CASSEVAGNTIYF.

In its sample, this clone was seen once. This chain joins TRBV7-9 and TRBJ2-1; D remains unclear. Germline V gene lookup returns CDR1 SEHNR and CDR2 FQNEAQ (reference sequence). This CDR3 spans 13 amino acids. V was clipped by 2 bases and J by 6 bases, with 8 bases between them. CDR3 sequence: CASSLKGTNEQFF. The CDR3 DNA is TGTGCCAGCAGCTTAAAGGGAACCAATGAGCAGTTCTTC. Based on the CDR3 plus reference TRBV7-9 and TRBJ2-1, the full variable domain is DTGVSQNPRHKITKRGQNVTFRCDPISEHNRLYWYRQTLGQGPEFLTYFQNEAQLEKSRLLSDRFSAERPKGSFSTLEIQRTEQGDSAMYLCASSLKGTNEQFFGPGTRLTVL.

The chain recombines TRBV6-4 with TRBJ2-1, with D perhaps assigned TRBD1 or TRBD2 (5 bases each). CDR3 length: 16 residues. V dropped 8 bases and J dropped 2 bases, with 19 bases sitting between them. Per germline, CDR1 MRHNA and CDR2 SNTAGT. The CDR3 loop reads CASSLYWDGAYNEQFF. CDR3 sequence (DNA): TGTGCCAGCTCCCTGTATTGGGACGGAGCCTACAATGAGCAGTTCTTC.

The chain is built from TRBV14 and TRBJ1-1; D unresolved. The CDR3 extends over 16 amino acids. The germline V and J ends were trimmed by 1 base and 0 bases, with 12 bases remaining between them. Germline assignment: CDR1 SGHDN and CDR2 FVKESK. CDR3 nucleotides: TGTGCCAGCAGCCAAGGGGGTTGGAGCATGAACACTGAAGCTTTCTTT. Its translation: CASSQGGWSMNTEAFF.

This clone came up once. The V call is TRBV19, the J call TRBJ2-2, with TRBD1 matching over 11 bases. V lost 5 bases, J lost 4 bases, and 6 bases stayed unmatched. Looked up from germline, CDR1 is LNHDA and CDR2 is SQIVND (reference sequence). The CDR3 has 16 residues. The CDR3 protein is CASSWDRGLGTGELFF. CDR3 nucleotide sequence: TGTGCCAGTAGTTGGGACAGGGGGTTGGGCACCGGGGAGCTGTTTTTT.

The CDR3 spells CASGQGPYEQYF. The CDR3 coding sequence is TGTGCCAGTGGACAGGGCCCCTACGAGCAGTACTTC. V is TRBV11-2 and J is TRBJ2-7; 8 nucleotides line up with TRBD1. This CDR3 is 12 amino acids long. Trimming removed 9 bases from V and 2 bases from J; junction bases left unmatched: 3. Germline assignment: CDR1 SGHAT and CDR2 FQNNGV. The complete variable domain, with remaining parts taken from reference TRBV11-2 and TRBJ2-7, reads EAGVAQSPRYKIIEKRQSVAFWCNPISGHATLYWYQQILGQGPKLLIQFQNNGVVDDSQLPKDRFSAERLKGVDSTLKIQPAKLEDSAVYLCASGQGPYEQYFGPGTRLTVT.

The chain employs TRBV5-6 and TRBJ2-7; D gene uncertain. The CDR3 consists of 9 residues. Germline CDR1 SGHDT, CDR2 YYEEEE. Trimming cost V 5 bases and J 4 bases, with 1 base left between them. For the CDR3, the DNA is TGTGCCAGCAGTTACGAGCAGTACTTC. Protein: CASSYEQYF. The variable domain in full, with the rest retrieved from reference TRBV5-6 and TRBJ2-7, is DAGVTQSPTHLIKTRGQQVTLRCSPKSGHDTVSWYQQALGQGPQFIFQYYEEEERQRGNFPDRFSGHQFPNYSSELNVNALLLGDSALYLCASSYEQYFGPGTRLTVT.

The V call is TRBV4-1, the J call TRBJ2-7; 8 bases agree with TRBD2. The length of the CDR3 is 14 residues. Germline V lookup: CDR1 MGHRA, CDR2 YSYEKL. Trimming cost V 6 bases and J 2 bases; bases outside gene matches: 6. The CDR3 reads CASSPRAGAYEQYF. In DNA, the CDR3 is TGCGCCAGCAGTCCTCGAGCGGGAGCCTACGAGCAGTACTTC.

V and J are TRBV6-6 and TRBJ2-2; no clear D. The CDR3 contains 14 residues. V lost 0 bases and J lost 5, with 7 bases in between. The germline V gene encodes CDR1 MNHNY and CDR2 SVGAGI (reference sequence). The CDR3 sequence is CASSYSIVTGELFF. In DNA, the CDR3 is TGTGCCAGCAGTTACTCGATAGTGACCGGGGAGCTGTTTTTT.

This clone was counted once. V usage is TRBV2 and J usage is TRBJ2-5; TRBD2 matches 9 bases. Trimming cost V 4 bases and J 4 bases; bases outside gene matches: 7. The CDR3 totals 15 residues. Per germline, CDR1 SNHLY and CDR2 FYNNEI. The CDR3 sequence is CASSVGGGAGETQYF. In nucleotides, the CDR3 is TGTGCCAGCAGTGTTGGCGGGGGGGCCGGAGAGACCCAGTACTTC.

The rearrangement links TRBV19 to TRBJ2-2; possibly TRBD2 for D (6 bases). Germline V gene data show CDR1 as LNHDA and CDR2 as SQIVND (reference sequence). V was clipped by 3 bases and J by 10 bases, with 9 bases between them. This CDR3 is 12 amino acids long. CDR3 sequence (DNA): TGTGCCAGTAGTATCGGACTAATGGAGCTGTTTTTT. This codes for CASSIGLMELFF.

V is TRBV4-1 and J is TRBJ2-3, with a weak D call TRBD2 (7 bases). Germline lookup yields CDR1 MGHRA and CDR2 YSYEKL. Between the trimmed V and J ends, which lost 0 bases and 0 bases, there was a span of 13 bases. The CDR3 runs to 17 residues. In DNA, the CDR3 is TGCGCCAGCAGCCAAGATACGGGGGGCCTAAGCACAGATACGCAGTATTTT. Translated: CASSQDTGGLSTDTQYF.

The V call is TRBV6-6, the J call TRBJ2-1; no clear D gene. This CDR3 contains 11 residues. Germline V CDR1 and CDR2: MNHNY, SVGAGI (reference sequence). V lost 3 bases and J 5 bases, leaving 2 bases between the germline ends. The CDR3 protein is CASSYNNEQFF. The CDR3 DNA is TGTGCCAGCAGTTATAACAATGAGCAGTTCTTC.

The chain has TRBV11-1 and TRBJ2-7; a possible D gene is TRBD1 (6 bases). The CDR3 is 15 residues long. V dropped 3 bases and J dropped 7 bases, with 19 bases sitting between them. Germline V gene lookup returns CDR1 SGHAT and CDR2 FQDESV (reference sequence). The CDR3 DNA follows: TGTGCCAGCAGCTTCGGGACGGGACACCTACGAGAGCAGTACTTC. Encoded protein: CASSFGTGHLREQYF.